This TCR beta chain was sequenced for a study of blood T cells in healthy people across ages. V shed 5 bases and J shed 7 bases, with 11 bases lying between them. Germline values: CDR1 MGHDK, CDR2 SYGVNS. CDR3 length: 12 residues. A second about 7 to 11 cycle PCR used barcoded and J-beta primers. TCRdb called the 5' RACE reads again in MiXCR, with one record for every CDR3 protein. Altogether roughly 700,000 distinct CDR3 sequences are present, approximately 50% being singletons, with the ten largest covering around a third. The chain is built from TRBV25-1 and TRBJ1-2, with no clear D. What was sequenced was blood. The source is an older woman in good health. The CDR3 protein is CASSLRYSGYTF. CDR3 coding DNA: TGTGCCAGCAGTCTGCGTTATAGTGGCTACACCTTC.